What follows are 21 T cell receptor beta chains derived from one specimen sequenced in a study of blood T cells in healthy people across ages. Next came a second PCR, run for about 6 to 12 cycles, which used a sample-barcoded 5' primer along with a J-beta primer mix. TCRdb independently ran MiXCR on the 5' RACE reads; one entry per CDR3 protein. The data show fewer than 2 million distinct CDR3 sequences, roughly 43% seen once. Sequencing input: blood. These receptors were collected from a human donor in good health.

The chain employs TRBV4-3 and TRBJ1-2; tentative D call: TRBD1 (6 bases). CDR3 size: 16 residues. Germline values: CDR1 LGHNA, CDR2 YSLEER. Trimming pared 2 bases from V and 2 bases from J, leaving 15 bases between. CDR3 in DNA: TGCGCCAGCAGCCAATCAAGGGGGGGTTTGAACTATGGCTACACCTTC. Residues: CASSQSRGGLNYGYTF.

The gene calls are TRBV5-1 and TRBJ1-1, with a tentative D call TRBD1 (5 bases). Germline CDR1 SGHRS, CDR2 YFSETQ. The V and J ends lost 5 bases and 4 bases respectively, with 12 bases between them. The CDR3 is 13 amino acids. The CDR3 reads CASSGGVVTEAFF. CDR3 sequence (DNA): TGCGCCAGCAGTGGGGGTGTTGTCACTGAAGCTTTCTTT. The entire variable domain, with the rest obtained from reference TRBV5-1 and TRBJ1-1, is as follows: KAGVTQTPRYLIKTRGQQVTLSCSPISGHRSVSWYQQTPGQGLQFLFEYFSETQRNKGNFPGRFSGRQFSNSRSEMNVSTLELGDSALYLCASSGGVVTEAFFGQGTRLTVV.

Turning to this clonotype: At one boundary the junction diverges from the germline segment, which might be a read error. The rearrangement joins TRBV24-1 to TRBJ2-1; D perhaps matches TRBD2 (5 bases). CDR1 KGHDR and CDR2 SFDVKD come from the germline V gene. The CDR3 length is 16 residues. The CDR3 is CAASDFGGPGDNEQFF. The CDR3 DNA reads as TGTGCCGCCAGTGATTTTGGAGGACCCGGCGACAATGAGCAGTTCTTC.

This clonotype was picked up a small number of times. This chain uses TRBV2 with TRBJ2-5; 7 bases align to TRBD2. Germline trimming cut 2 bases from V and 4 bases from J; bases unmatched to any gene: 13. Germline-derived CDR1 and CDR2 are SNHLY and FYNNEI. This CDR3 has 17 residues. Here the CDR3 DNA reads TGTGCCAGCAGTGAATTTACCCTGGGGGGGATCGGAGAGACCCAGTACTTC. Residues: CASSEFTLGGIGETQYF.

V and J are TRBV28 and TRBJ2-4, with a weak D call TRBD1 (6 bases). Germline lookup yields CDR1 MDHEN and CDR2 SYDVKM. V dropped 5 bases and J dropped 6 bases, with 20 bases sitting between them. The CDR3 is made up of 16 amino acids. The CDR3 DNA reads as TGTGCCAGCAGTCGCCCCCCTACAGGGTGGTCAAACATTCAGTACTTC. Translation: CASSRPPTGWSNIQYF.

The chain couples TRBV27 to TRBJ1-1, with D possibly being TRBD1 (6 bases). Germline V gene data show CDR1 as MNHEY and CDR2 as SMNVEV (reference sequence). V lost 5 bases to trimming and J lost 4 bases, with 23 bases between them. CDR3 length equals 17 residues. The CDR3 region has the DNA TGTGCCAGCAGTGATACCGAACAGGGTTTCGTGGGCACTGAAGCTTTCTTT. This sequence encodes CASSDTEQGFVGTEAFF.

V usage is TRBV7-2 and J usage is TRBJ2-7, with 11 bases fitting TRBD1. This CDR3 spans 15 amino acids. J lost 3 bases, V lost 3 bases, and 4 bases had no gene match. The germline V gene has CDR1 SGHTA and CDR2 FQGNSA. In DNA form, the CDR3 reads TGTGCCAGCAGCTTTGGACAGGGGGCTGGCTACGAGCAGTACTTC. It translates to CASSFGQGAGYEQYF. The full variable domain, rest sourced from reference TRBV7-2 and TRBJ2-7, is GAGVSQSPSNKVTEKGKDVELRCDPISGHTALYWYRQSLGQGLEFLIYFQGNSAPDKSGLPSDRFSAERTGGSVSTLTIQRTQQEDSAVYLCASSFGQGAGYEQYFGPGTRLTVT.

The chain couples TRBV15 to TRBJ2-5; 8 positions match TRBD1. The assigned J gene may be wrong: the sequence end matches TRBJ2-7 better. Germline V gene lookup returns CDR1 LNHNV and CDR2 YYDKDF (reference sequence). CDR3 size: 17 residues. The CDR3 reads CATSRDLRQGTPLEQYF. The CDR3 DNA sequence: TGTGCCACCAGCAGGGACCTAAGACAGGGGACCCCCCTCGAGCAGTACTTC.

Regarding this clonotype: A much larger clone lies a single base off, so this may be a read error. This chain uses TRBV13 with TRBJ2-5; D may match TRBD1 or TRBD2 (5 bases each). The DNA end lines up better with TRBJ2-7; the J call may be wrong. Germline loops: CDR1 PRHDT, CDR2 FYEKMQ (reference sequence). This CDR3 is 12 amino acids long. CDR3 nucleotides: TGTGCCAGCAGCTGGGGGACCTGCGAGCAGTACTTC. Translating it yields CASSWGTCEQYF.

This rearrangement joins TRBV4-3 to TRBJ1-2; TRBD1 aligns across 11 bases. Germline V lookup: CDR1 LGHNA, CDR2 YSLEER. With V trimmed by 1 base and J by 5 bases, 6 bases remained unmatched. This CDR3 region has 16 residues. The CDR3 reads CASSQVRDRGRYGYTF. The CDR3 DNA sequence: TGCGCCAGCAGCCAAGTCCGGGACAGGGGGAGATATGGCTACACCTTC.

J is TRBJ1-5 and V is TRBV6-4, with no clear D. The CDR3 totals 20 residues. Trimming pared 2 bases from V and 6 bases from J, leaving 29 bases between. In germline, CDR1 is MRHNA, CDR2 SNTAGT. In nucleotides, the CDR3 is TGTGCCAGCAGTGACCCGTCCCGGGTTCCTTTTCCCGCCCTAGGTCAGCCCCAGCATTTT. Translated: CASSDPSRVPFPALGQPQHF.

The CDR3 DNA sequence: TGTGCCAGCAGGCCACGGTCTCTAGCGCTGGACCTCAAGAGCTCCTACAATGAGCAGTTCTTC. It codes for CASRPRSLALDLKSSYNEQFF. This chain uses TRBV11-1 with TRBJ2-1, with D possibly TRBD2 on 6 matching bases. Germline V gene sequence: CDR1 SGHAT, CDR2 FQDESV (reference sequence). The CDR3 spans 21 residues. The V and J ends lost 6 bases and 0 bases respectively, with 30 bases between them. The whole variable domain, remainder taken from reference TRBV11-1 and TRBJ2-1, is EAEVAQSPRYKITEKSQAVAFWCDPISGHATLYWYRQILGQGPELLVQFQDESVVDDSQLPKDRFSAERLKGVDSTLKIQPAELGDSAMYLCASRPRSLALDLKSSYNEQFFGPGTRLTVL.

V gene TRBV13 combines with J gene TRBJ2-5, with 7 bases aligning to TRBD1. The CDR3 contains 14 residues. In germline, CDR1 is PRHDT, CDR2 FYEKMQ (reference sequence). With V trimmed by 2 bases and J by 11 bases, 11 bases remained unmatched. The CDR3, as DNA: TGTGCCAGCAGCTTAAGGGACAGTCCTTTTGAGCAGTACTTC. Translating it yields CASSLRDSPFEQYF.

This rearrangement joins TRBV27 to TRBJ1-1; D remains ambiguous. In germline, CDR1 is MNHEY, CDR2 SMNVEV (reference sequence). This CDR3 is built from 13 residues. V lost 4 bases and J lost 4, with 10 bases in between. In DNA form, the CDR3 reads TGTGCCAGCAGTTCGGCAAGACTCACTGAAGCTTTCTTT. Residues: CASSSARLTEAFF.

The chain recombines TRBV5-6 with TRBJ2-7, with D possibly TRBD2 on 5 matching bases. V was shortened by 4 bases and J by 2 bases, with 16 bases between the two germline ends. CDR1 is SGHDT, CDR2 YYEEEE, per germline. The CDR3 extends over 15 amino acids. The CDR3 sequence is CASSEGPIGTYEQYF. CDR3 DNA sequence: TGTGCCAGCAGCGAGGGCCCTATCGGGACCTACGAGCAGTACTTC.

This clonotype was recorded at least ten times. The chain joins TRBV12-3 or TRBV12-4 to TRBJ2-1, with a tentative D call TRBD1 (6 bases). The CDR3 spans 15 residues. V lost 0 bases and J lost 4, with 10 bases in between. The CDR3 is CASSLAGTPYNEQFF. The CDR3 coding sequence is TGTGCCAGCAGTTTAGCTGGGACACCTTACAATGAGCAGTTCTTC.

The chain has TRBV7-8 and TRBJ1-1, with D hard to call. The ends were cut back, 1 base at V and 7 bases at J, with 13 bases in the middle. The CDR3 has 14 residues. Germline lookup yields CDR1 SGHVS and CDR2 FQNEAQ. The CDR3 nucleotides read TGTGCCAGCAGCTTAGTAGTAGGGCTGGGTGAAGCTTTCTTT. It translates to CASSLVVGLGEAFF. The full variable domain, in which reference TRBV7-8 and TRBJ1-1 provide the parts outside the CDR3, is GAGVSQSPRYKVAKRGQDVALRCDPISGHVSLFWYQQALGQGPEFLTYFQNEAQLDKSGLPSDRFFAERPEGSVSTLKIQRTQQEDSAVYLCASSLVVGLGEAFFGQGTRLTVV.

The rearrangement links TRBV28 to TRBJ2-7, with 8 positions matching TRBD2. The CDR3 has 12 residues. Looked up from germline, CDR1 is MDHEN and CDR2 is SYDVKM. The V and J ends lost 7 bases and 7 bases, in that order; junction bases with no gene match: 6. Here the CDR3 reads CASTTSGGEQYF. The CDR3 coding sequence is TGTGCCAGCACCACGTCGGGGGGGGAGCAGTACTTC.

The chain employs TRBV29-1 and TRBJ2-5; 7 bases align to TRBD1. The CDR3 sequence is 15 residues long. After removal of 4 bases from V and 5 bases from J, the junction contained 13 bases not matched to a gene. CDR1 is SQVTM and CDR2 is ANQGSEA in the germline V gene. As DNA, the CDR3 is TGCAGCGTTGCAGGAGGTGGGACAGCAGGGGAGACCCAGTACTTC. Translation gives CSVAGGGTAGETQYF.

This clonotype was recorded a few times. The J gene is TRBJ1-2, the V gene TRBV29-1, with 10 bases identical to TRBD1. The trim removed 7 bases at V and 8 bases at J, leaving 7 bases unmatched. Germline V gene lookup returns CDR1 SQVTM and CDR2 ANQGSEA. There are 12 residues in the CDR3. CDR3 in amino acids: CSDKTGGSGYTF. CDR3 DNA: TGCAGCGATAAGACAGGGGGCTCCGGCTACACCTTC.

This chain uses TRBV5-1 with TRBJ2-1; D is unclear. Germline CDR1 is SGHRS and CDR2 is YFSETQ. Trimming left V 0 bases short and J 9 bases short, with 13 bases between. The CDR3 contains 14 residues. As DNA, the CDR3 is TGCGCCAGCAGCTTGGTGGTATTCCCCACTGAGCAGTTCTTC. This sequence encodes CASSLVVFPTEQFF.